A selection of T cell receptor beta chains follows, all from one sample in a study of blood T cells in healthy people across ages. One entry per CDR3 protein results from TCRdb running MiXCR on the 5' RACE reads. The sample has hundreds of thousands of distinct CDR3 sequences, roughly half seen once. Sequenced input: blood. Receptors were obtained from an elderly woman in good health. Each CDR3 is given with its conserved first and last residue. The D gene is left open where the match is weak. Clone sizes are given selectively: once, few, many, or a class where the clone is expanded.

few	TRBV4-1	TRBJ2-7	NA	TGCGCCAGCAGCCAAGGAGGGCCCGACTACGAGCAGTACTTC	CASSQGGPDYEQYF
NA	TRBV25-1	TRBJ2-5	NA	TGTGCCAGCAGTGAAGGGGGCAGGGTTGGACAAGAGACCCAGTACTTC	CASSEGGRVGQETQYF
few	TRBV5-1	TRBJ2-3	TRBD1	TGCGCCAGCAGCTTGAGAGTAGGGACAGGTACGCAGTATTTT	CASSLRVGTGTQYF
many	TRBV28	TRBJ2-1	NA	TGTGCCAGCAACCAGGTTCGGCCTGGGAATGAGCAGTTCTTC	CASNQVRPGNEQFF
once	TRBV4-1	TRBJ1-1	TRBD1	TGCGCCAGCAGCCAAGGGGGGACAGGGGAAACTGAAGCTTTCTTT	CASSQGGTGETEAFF
few	TRBV6-5	TRBJ2-5	TRBD1	TGTGCCAGCAGTCCCAGTACAGGGGGCCTGGAGACCCAGTACTTC	CASSPSTGGLETQYF
NA	TRBV12-3/TRBV12-4	TRBJ1-5	NA	TGTGCCAGCACCCAAGGAGGGTTCCAGCCCCAGCATTTT	CASTQGGFQPQHF
many	TRBV20-1	TRBJ2-7	NA	TGCAGTGCTAAGGGGCAGGCCACCTACGAGCAGTACTTC	CSAKGQATYEQYF
NA	TRBV20-1	TRBJ2-3	TRBD2	TGCAGTGCTAGAGACCCCAGGGGACTAGCGGGAAGAGATACGCAGTATTTT	CSARDPRGLAGRDTQYF
few	TRBV24-1	TRBJ2-1	TRBD2	TGTGCCACCAGTGATTTGCAAATCGCGGGAGGTCAGAATGAGCAGTTCTTC	CATSDLQIAGGQNEQFF
NA	TRBV5-1	TRBJ2-7	NA	TGCGCCAGCAGCTTTGGAAGGGGATCCGACGAGCAGTACTTC	CASSFGRGSDEQYF
NA	TRBV15	TRBJ2-6	NA	TGTGCCACCAGCAGAGATTTGACAGACTCTGGGGCCAACGTCCTGACTTTC	CATSRDLTDSGANVLTF
few	TRBV12-3/TRBV12-4	TRBJ2-3	NA	TGTGCCAGCAGTTTTGGCAGACCGGGCACAGATACGCAGTATTTT	CASSFGRPGTDTQYF
NA	TRBV29-1	TRBJ2-3	TRBD1	TGCAGCGTTAATCGACAGGGCGGCACAGATACGCAGTATTTT	CSVNRQGGTDTQYF
NA	TRBV7-3	TRBJ2-1	NA	TGTGCCGGCAGCTCCGTGGGAGGCAATGAACAGTTCTTC	CAGSSVGGNEQFF
many	TRBV5-1	TRBJ2-1	TRBD2	TGCGCCAGCAGCTTGGACCCCACTAGCGGAACCTACAATGAGCAGTTCTTC	CASSLDPTSGTYNEQFF
many	TRBV27	TRBJ1-6	NA	TGTGCCAGCGGACAGCTTAATTCACCCCTCCACTTT	CASGQLNSPLHF
NA	TRBV6-5	TRBJ2-5	NA	TGTGCCAGCAGAATTACGTTGGGGGCCGAGACCCAGTACTTC	CASRITLGAETQYF
many	TRBV29-1	TRBJ2-3	NA	TGCAGCGTTAACAGAGAAGGGAAGGGTACGCAGTATTTT	CSVNREGKGTQYF
many	TRBV7-3	TRBJ2-3	TRBD2	TGTGCCAGCAGCATTAGCGGGAGTGGCACAGATACGCAGTATTTT	CASSISGSGTDTQYF
NA	TRBV11-2	TRBJ2-5	TRBD2	TGTGCCAGCAGCTTAGAAGCGGGAGGGATGTACTTC	CASSLEAGGMYF
NA	TRBV30	TRBJ2-4	TRBD2	TGTGCCTGGAGTGTACTAGCGACGGGCAATGAGCAGTACTTC	CAWSVLATGNEQYF
NA	TRBV20-1	TRBJ2-1	TRBD2	TGCAGTGCCATAACTAGCGGGAGAGGGGGCTCCTACAATGAGCAGTTCTTC	CSAITSGRGGSYNEQFF
once	TRBV7-9	TRBJ2-2	NA	TGTGCCAGCAGCTCGGCAGACACCGGGGAGCTGTTTTTT	CASSSADTGELFF
NA	TRBV12-3/TRBV12-4	TRBJ2-2	NA	TGTGCCAGCAGTAAGGACTCAGCGAACACCGGGGAGCTGTTTTTT	CASSKDSANTGELFF
many	TRBV6-5	TRBJ2-3	NA	TGTGCCAGCAGGGGACCTGCAGATACGCAGTATTTT	CASRGPADTQYF
NA	TRBV12-3/TRBV12-4	TRBJ2-1	TRBD2	TGTGCCAGCACTCGGGGGGGCCGGGGCAATGAGCAGTTCTTC	CASTRGGRGNEQFF
many	TRBV5-1	TRBJ1-2	TRBD1	TGCGCCAGCAGCAGAGGGACAGGGGCTAACTATGGCTACACCTTC	CASSRGTGANYGYTF
few	TRBV7-6	TRBJ2-1	NA	TGTGCCAGCAGCTTAGCACTTAGGGTCAATGAGCAGTTCTTC	CASSLALRVNEQFF
NA	TRBV4-2	TRBJ2-7	TRBD2	TGTGCCAGCCGTATAGCGGGGGGGATCTACGAGCAGTACTTC	CASRIAGGIYEQYF
NA	TRBV12-3/TRBV12-4	TRBJ2-7	NA	TGTGCCAGCACCTACAGCGTACTTTCGCGCGAGCGGTACTTC	CASTYSVLSRERYF
NA	TRBV20-1	TRBJ1-3	TRBD1	TGCAGTGCTAGGCCGCGGACAGGGAAGGTGGACACCATATATTTT	CSARPRTGKVDTIYF
once	TRBV7-9	TRBJ2-7	NA	TGTGCCAGCAGCTTAGCGCGACAACCAATTAGGCCCCAGTACTTC	CASSLARQPIRPQYF
NA	TRBV6-2/TRBV6-3	TRBJ1-5	NA	TGTGCCAGCAGTTACTGGGGGGGCAATCAGCCCCAGCATTTT	CASSYWGGNQPQHF
many	TRBV20-1	TRBJ1-5	NA	TGCAGTGCTCCGGTCCGCAATCAGCCCCAGCATTTT	CSAPVRNQPQHF
NA	TRBV5-1	TRBJ2-1	TRBD2	TGCGCCAGCAGCTCGATGAGCGGGAGTGTAGATGAGCAGTTCTTC	CASSSMSGSVDEQFF
NA	TRBV2	TRBJ2-4	NA	TGTGCCAGCAGTGCATGGAGGGGGGGACAAGAGACCCTGTACTTC	CASSAWRGGQETLYF
NA	TRBV7-9	TRBJ1-2	NA	TGTGCCAGCAGCTTACGAGAGGGTTCGAGCTATGGCTACACCTTC	CASSLREGSSYGYTF
few	TRBV7-2	TRBJ2-2	TRBD1	TGTGCCACGTCGGGACAGCACACCGGGGAGCTGTTTTTT	CATSGQHTGELFF
many	TRBV10-3	TRBJ1-4	NA	TGTGCCATCAGTGCTAGAAGTGGCAGGGAGTCCGAAAAACTGTTTTTT	CAISARSGRESEKLFF